This T cell receptor beta chain was documented in a study of tumor and adjacent non-tumor tissue in lung cancer. About the research overall: Patients comprised about a dozen adenocarcinoma, a couple of squamous cell carcinoma and 1 small cell lung cancer.

The library came from three nested PCR rounds adapted from ARM-PCR protocols. From the multiplex PCR reads, TCRdb called clonotypes with MiXCR, one entry per CDR3 protein. The data contain roughly 69,000 distinct CDR3 sequences, more than 65% of them singletons. The CDR3 consists of 15 residues. CDR1 and CDR2 (germline): MNHEY, SVGAGI. RNA was extracted from bulk tissue without any cell sorting. More than 3 cm separated this lung sample from the edge of the tumor. The count of this clonotype is one. A read error may produce the germline difference seen at one junction end. V usage is TRBV6-5 and J usage is TRBJ2-7, with 7 positions matching TRBD2. The receptor was derived from a man between 60 and 70 years old with non-small cell lung cancer. Sequenced input: distant non-tumor lung tissue. The CDR3 nucleotides read TGTGCCGGCAGTTACTCGAGGCGGGGGACGGCCGAGCAGCACTTC. Translation: CAGSYSRRGTAEQHF.